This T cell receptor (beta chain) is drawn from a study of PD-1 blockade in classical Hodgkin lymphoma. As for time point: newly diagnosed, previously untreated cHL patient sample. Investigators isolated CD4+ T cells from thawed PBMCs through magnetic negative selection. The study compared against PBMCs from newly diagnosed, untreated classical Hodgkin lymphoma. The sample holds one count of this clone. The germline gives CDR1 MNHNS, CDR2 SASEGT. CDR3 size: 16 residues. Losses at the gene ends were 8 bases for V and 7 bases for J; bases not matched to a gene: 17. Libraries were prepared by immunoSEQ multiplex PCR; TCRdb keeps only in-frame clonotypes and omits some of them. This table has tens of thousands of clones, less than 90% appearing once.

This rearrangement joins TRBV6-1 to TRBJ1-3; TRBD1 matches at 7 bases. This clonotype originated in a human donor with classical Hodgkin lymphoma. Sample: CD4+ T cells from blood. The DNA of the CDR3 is TGTGCCAGCGGTGGAGCCGCCGGACAGGCCGGGAACACCATATATTTT. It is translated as CASGGAAGQAGNTIYF.